The rows below give T cell receptor beta chains drawn from one sample of a study of shared clonotypes between healthy human individuals. Some clones are missing from TCRdb's copy, which holds only in-frame ones; the method was immunoSEQ multiplex PCR. The sample has over 1.4 million clones; approximately 96% are singletons. Sequenced material: naive CD4+ T cells sorted from blood. The origin of the receptors is a man aged 25-45 years in good health. The CDR3 runs from the conserved cysteine through the conserved F or W. The D gene is left open where the match is weak. For some rows the clone size is stated as once, few or many, or as a class when expanded; others skip it.

V gene: TRBV2; CDR3 length: 11; clone size: -; D gene: -; J gene: TRBJ1-2; CDR3 protein: CASSREGGYTF; CDR3 DNA: TGTGCCAGCAGCAGGGAGGGGGGCTACACCTTC
V gene: TRBV7-9; CDR3 length: 14; clone size: -; D gene: -; J gene: TRBJ2-1; CDR3 protein: CASSLVGWSDLQFF; CDR3 DNA: TGTGCCAGCAGCTTAGTAGGGTGGTCGGACCTGCAGTTCTTC
V gene: TRBV28; CDR3 length: 16; clone size: -; D gene: TRBD2; J gene: TRBJ2-1; CDR3 protein: CASSFLTSGFYNEQFF; CDR3 DNA: TGTGCCAGCAGTTTTTTAACTAGCGGGTTCTACAATGAGCAGTTCTTC
V gene: TRBV29-1; CDR3 length: 15; clone size: once; D gene: -; J gene: TRBJ2-5; CDR3 protein: CSVDFGGRRGETQYF; CDR3 DNA: TGCAGCGTTGATTTCGGGGGACGCCGAGGAGAGACCCAGTACTTC
V gene: TRBV28; CDR3 length: 15; clone size: -; D gene: -; J gene: TRBJ1-2; CDR3 protein: CASSQRPGLIAGYTF; CDR3 DNA: TGTGCCAGCAGTCAAAGGCCCGGATTAATAGCTGGCTACACCTTC
V gene: TRBV9; CDR3 length: 14; clone size: -; D gene: -; J gene: TRBJ1-2; CDR3 protein: CASSPYWGSYGYTF; CDR3 DNA: TGTGCCAGCAGCCCGTACTGGGGGTCCTATGGCTACACCTTC
V gene: TRBV6-4; CDR3 length: 14; clone size: -; D gene: TRBD1; J gene: TRBJ2-7; CDR3 protein: CASRERDSSYEQYF; CDR3 DNA: TGTGCCAGCAGAGAACGGGACAGCTCCTACGAGCAGTACTTC
V gene: TRBV6-1; CDR3 length: 15; clone size: -; D gene: TRBD1; J gene: TRBJ2-7; CDR3 protein: CASSRSGQGPYEQYF; CDR3 DNA: TGTGCCAGCAGTCGGTCCGGACAGGGCCCCTACGAGCAGTACTTC
V gene: TRBV6-6; CDR3 length: 10; clone size: -; D gene: -; J gene: TRBJ1-1; CDR3 protein: CASSGEKAFF; CDR3 DNA: TGTGCCTCGTCTGGTGAAAAAGCTTTCTTT
V gene: TRBV19; CDR3 length: 20; clone size: -; D gene: -; J gene: TRBJ2-3; CDR3 protein: CASSIGTPLWGRASTDTQYF; CDR3 DNA: TGTGCCAGTAGTATCGGGACTCCCTTGTGGGGACGGGCAAGCACAGATACGCAGTATTTT
V gene: TRBV5-1; CDR3 length: 18; clone size: -; D gene: -; J gene: TRBJ2-2; CDR3 protein: CASSLSQRQGANTGELFF; CDR3 DNA: TGCGCCAGCAGCTTGTCCCAACGGCAAGGGGCGAACACCGGGGAGCTGTTTTTT
V gene: TRBV7-7; CDR3 length: 14; clone size: -; D gene: -; J gene: TRBJ2-3; CDR3 protein: CASSFTIGADTQYF; CDR3 DNA: TGTGCTAGCAGCTTTACCATTGGGGCAGATACGCAGTATTTT
V gene: TRBV6-1; CDR3 length: 13; clone size: -; D gene: -; J gene: TRBJ1-3; CDR3 protein: CAGTGIAGNTIYF; CDR3 DNA: TGTGCCGGCACAGGGATCGCTGGAAACACCATATATTTT
V gene: TRBV18; CDR3 length: 16; clone size: -; D gene: TRBD2; J gene: TRBJ2-5; CDR3 protein: CASSPRVTSGRETQYF; CDR3 DNA: TGTGCCAGCTCACCACGCGTGACTAGCGGGAGGGAGACCCAGTACTTC
V gene: TRBV2; CDR3 length: 17; clone size: -; D gene: TRBD2; J gene: TRBJ2-5; CDR3 protein: CASGRQGTGGPWETQYF; CDR3 DNA: TGTGCCAGCGGTCGTCAGGGAACGGGAGGGCCATGGGAGACCCAGTACTTC
V gene: TRBV2; CDR3 length: 17; clone size: -; D gene: TRBD2; J gene: TRBJ2-2; CDR3 protein: CASRLRTSGRPGGELFF; CDR3 DNA: TGTGCCAGCAGGCTTAGGACTAGCGGGAGGCCAGGCGGGGAGCTGTTTTTT
V gene: TRBV10-3; CDR3 length: 14; clone size: -; D gene: -; J gene: TRBJ2-3; CDR3 protein: CAISERLGGDTQYF; CDR3 DNA: TGTGCCATCAGTGAGAGGTTGGGTGGAGATACGCAGTATTTT
V gene: TRBV5-1; CDR3 length: 15; clone size: -; D gene: TRBD2; J gene: TRBJ2-5; CDR3 protein: CASSSLPGGIETQYF; CDR3 DNA: TGCGCCAGCAGCTCCCTTCCGGGAGGGATAGAGACCCAGTACTTC
V gene: TRBV4-1; CDR3 length: 15; clone size: few; D gene: -; J gene: TRBJ1-5; CDR3 protein: CASSQTRITHQPQHF; CDR3 DNA: TGCGCCAGCAGCCAAACCCGAATCACCCATCAGCCCCAGCATTTT
V gene: TRBV10-1; CDR3 length: 14; clone size: -; D gene: TRBD1; J gene: TRBJ1-1; CDR3 protein: CASSERQGDTEAFF; CDR3 DNA: TGCGCCAGCAGTGAGCGACAGGGGGACACTGAAGCTTTCTTT
V gene: TRBV7-9; CDR3 length: 11; clone size: -; D gene: -; J gene: TRBJ2-5; CDR3 protein: CASRARETQYF; CDR3 DNA: TGTGCCAGTAGGGCCAGGGAGACCCAGTACTTC
V gene: TRBV6-6; CDR3 length: 15; clone size: -; D gene: -; J gene: TRBJ1-4; CDR3 protein: CASSNALRLAEKLFF; CDR3 DNA: TGTGCCAGCAGTAACGCCCTTCGGCTAGCTGAAAAACTGTTTTTT
V gene: TRBV5-1; CDR3 length: 13; clone size: -; D gene: -; J gene: TRBJ2-6; CDR3 protein: CASGSSGANVLTF; CDR3 DNA: TGCGCCAGCGGGTCATCTGGGGCCAACGTCCTGACTTTC
V gene: TRBV5-1; CDR3 length: 15; clone size: -; D gene: -; J gene: TRBJ2-5; CDR3 protein: CASSLALGPQETQYF; CDR3 DNA: TGCGCCAGCAGCTTGGCCTTAGGACCCCAAGAGACCCAGTACTTC
V gene: TRBV15; CDR3 length: 16; clone size: -; D gene: TRBD1; J gene: TRBJ1-4; CDR3 protein: CATSRERGQGGEKLFF; CDR3 DNA: TGTGCCACCAGCAGAGAACGGGGTCAGGGGGGTGAAAAACTGTTTTTT
V gene: TRBV27; CDR3 length: 14; clone size: -; D gene: -; J gene: TRBJ1-1; CDR3 protein: CASRDWGADTEAFF; CDR3 DNA: TGTGCCAGCAGAGATTGGGGGGCGGACACTGAAGCTTTCTTT